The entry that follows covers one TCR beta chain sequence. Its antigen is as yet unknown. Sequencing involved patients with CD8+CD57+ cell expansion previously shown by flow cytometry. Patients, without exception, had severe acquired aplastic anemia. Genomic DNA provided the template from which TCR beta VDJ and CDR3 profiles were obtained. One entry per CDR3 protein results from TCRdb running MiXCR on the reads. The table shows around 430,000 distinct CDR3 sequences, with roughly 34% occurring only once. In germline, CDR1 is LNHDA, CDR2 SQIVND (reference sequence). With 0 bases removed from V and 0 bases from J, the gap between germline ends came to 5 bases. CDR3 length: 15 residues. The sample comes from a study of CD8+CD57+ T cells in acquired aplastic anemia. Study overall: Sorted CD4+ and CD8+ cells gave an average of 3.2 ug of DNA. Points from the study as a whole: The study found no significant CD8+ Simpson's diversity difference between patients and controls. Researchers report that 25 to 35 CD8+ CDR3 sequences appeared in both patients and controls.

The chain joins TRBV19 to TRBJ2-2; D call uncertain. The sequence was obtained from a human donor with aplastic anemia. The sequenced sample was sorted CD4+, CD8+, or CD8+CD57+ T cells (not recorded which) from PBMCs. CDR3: CASSIEAANTGELFF. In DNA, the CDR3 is TGTGCCAGTAGTATAGAGGCCGCGAACACCGGGGAGCTGTTTTTT.